A selection of T cell receptor beta chains follows, all from one sample in a study of T cell clonotyping in hematopoietic cell transplantation. Assay: immunoSEQ multiplex PCR; the TCRdb copy retains only in-frame clones and omits some. The data show fewer than 15,000 clones, with approximately 80% seen just once and 15% to 20% held by the top ten. Sequenced here: peripheral blood mononuclear cells, sampled before stem cell transplant. These receptors came from a man in his sixties with acute myeloid leukemia. Some clones in this sample may be carry-over from other donors' samples. Each CDR3 is given with its conserved first and last residue. D genes are given only for firm matches. A row's size may be missing; if present it is once, few, many or a size class.

D gene	J gene	clone size	V gene	CDR3 protein	CDR3 DNA
TRBD1	TRBJ1-6	once	TRBV2	CASSPPGGALHF	TGTGCCAGCAGTCCTCCAGGGGGAGCCCTCCACTTT
NA	TRBJ1-1	NA	TRBV5-4	CASSPRGGETEAFF	TGTGCCAGCAGCCCCAGGGGCGGGGAAACTGAAGCTTTCTTT
NA	TRBJ2-1	NA	TRBV4-1	CASGKNSVGDEQFF	TGCGCCAGCGGAAAAAACTCGGTGGGCGATGAGCAGTTCTTC
NA	TRBJ2-7	NA	TRBV7-6	CASSFDKGGQYEQYF	TGTGCCAGCAGCTTCGATAAGGGGGGACAGTACGAGCAGTACTTC
NA	TRBJ1-5	NA	TRBV13	CASSFRGSNQPQHF	TGTGCCAGCAGCTTCCGGGGCAGCAATCAGCCCCAGCATTTT
NA	TRBJ1-5	NA	TRBV6-5	CASSYDPVQPQHF	TGTGCCAGCAGTTACGACCCGGTTCAGCCCCAGCATTTT
NA	TRBJ2-5	NA	TRBV7-3	CASSLGGQETQYF	TGTGCCAGCAGCTTAGGGGGTCAAGAGACCCAGTACTTC
TRBD1	TRBJ2-3	NA	TRBV7-3	CASSLETGTGSHSTDTQYF	TGTGCCAGCAGCTTAGAAACCGGGACAGGCTCCCATAGCACAGATACGCAGTATTTT
NA	TRBJ2-7	NA	TRBV6-1	CASSAINYEQYF	TGTGCCAGCAGCGCCATTAACTACGAGCAGTACTTC
TRBD1	TRBJ1-2	NA	TRBV27	CASSLGQDYGYTF	TGTGCCAGCAGCTTGGGACAGGACTATGGCTACACCTTC
NA	TRBJ1-1	NA	TRBV5-1	CASSVIGNTEAFF	TGCGCCAGCAGCGTGATAGGGAACACTGAAGCTTTCTTT
NA	TRBJ2-7	NA	TRBV6-5	CATAIWGGDEQYF	TGTGCCACCGCGATTTGGGGGGGCGACGAGCAGTACTTC
NA	TRBJ1-1	NA	TRBV9	CASSRDPRDTEAFF	TGTGCCAGCAGCCGCGACCCGCGGGACACTGAAGCTTTCTTT
NA	TRBJ2-7	NA	TRBV11-1	CASSLDQRYEQYF	TGTGCCAGCAGCTTAGATCAGCGCTACGAGCAGTACTTC
NA	TRBJ2-1	NA	TRBV6-5	CASSYSRTPRDEQFF	TGTGCCAGCAGTTACTCCAGGACCCCGCGGGATGAGCAGTTCTTC
NA	TRBJ1-4	NA	TRBV9	CASSVGFGFNEKLFF	TGTGCCAGCAGCGTAGGGTTTGGGTTTAATGAAAAACTGTTTTTT
TRBD2	TRBJ2-5	NA	TRBV5-1	CASSRGGVGETQYF	TGCGCCAGCAGCCGGGGGGGGGTAGGAGAGACCCAGTACTTC